The 13 T cell receptor beta chains reported below all come from one sample, sequenced in a study of molecular identifiers for immune sequencing clone quantification. Each CDR3 protein gets one entry after TCRdb re-called the PCR reads with MiXCR. The data contain fewer than 350,000 distinct CDR3 sequences, roughly 24% of them singletons. Sequenced input: naive CD8+ T cells from blood, with Jurkat cell RNA spiked in. Noted subset: FACS-sorted CD8+CD4-CCR7+CD45RA+ naive T cells. These receptors were collected from a human donor in good health. Some libraries in this study had Jurkat cell RNA spiked in.

This clonotype was seen repeatedly, ten times or more. J is TRBJ1-2 and V is TRBV12-3 or TRBV12-4, with D tentatively TRBD1 (6 bases). The CDR3 has 17 amino acids. Trimming left V 5 bases short and J 3 bases short, with 22 bases between. The CDR3 protein is CASSPGTRWAGDYGYTF. The CDR3 DNA reads TGTGCCAGCAGTCCCGGGACAAGGTGGGCGGGTGACTATGGCTACACCTTC.

This clonotype has just a few counts. This sequence joins TRBV12-3 or TRBV12-4 and TRBJ2-1; the D gene is possibly TRBD2 (6 bases). There are 15 residues in the CDR3. V shed 7 bases and J shed 5 bases, with 18 bases lying between them. The CDR3 loop is CASTSEGRYNNEQFF. In DNA, the CDR3 is TGTGCCAGCACCTCAGAGGGGAGGTACAACAATGAGCAGTTCTTC.

Details on this clonotype: This may arise from a read error, as a much more abundant clone is one base away. The chain links TRBV6-1 to TRBJ1-4; 7 nucleotides line up with TRBD1. Per the germline V gene, CDR1 is MNHNS and CDR2 is SASEGT. This CDR3 has 16 residues. This CDR3 reads CASSERDRATNETLFF. The CDR3 nucleotides are TGTGCCAGCAGTGAAAGGGACAGAGCAACTAATGAAACACTGTTTTTT.

This clonotype was detected many times. V gene TRBV6-6 combines with J gene TRBJ1-4; unclear D gene. From germline, CDR1 is MNHNY and CDR2 SVGAGI (reference sequence). The V and J ends lost 1 base and 5 bases respectively, with 14 bases between them. The CDR3 loop spans 16 amino acids. CDR3 residues: CASSYFNGGPNEKLFF. DNA for the CDR3: TGTGCCAGCAGTTACTTCAACGGAGGACCGAATGAAAAACTGTTTTTT.

This clonotype came up a few times. The chain combines TRBV19 with TRBJ2-3; perhaps TRBD1 as D (5 bases). CDR1 and CDR2 from the germline V gene are LNHDA and SQIVND (reference sequence). This CDR3 has 14 amino acids. V shed 5 bases and J shed 6 bases, with 15 bases lying between them. CDR3 region: CASSPTPRVDTQYF. The CDR3, as DNA: TGTGCCAGTAGTCCCACGCCCAGGGTCGATACGCAGTATTTT.

This clonotype appeared a few times. The chain employs TRBV27 and TRBJ2-5; 9 bases align to TRBD1. The germline V gene encodes CDR1 MNHEY and CDR2 SMNVEV (reference sequence). The CDR3 is 14 amino acids. After removal of 6 bases from V and 5 bases from J, the junction contained 7 bases not matched to a gene. CDR3 sequence (DNA): TGTGCCAGCAGGGGACAGGGAACGAGGGAGACCCAGTACTTC. Protein: CASRGQGTRETQYF.

This clonotype occurred a few times. The rearrangement joins TRBV19 to TRBJ2-6; D unclear. Trimming took 3 bases from V and 4 from J, leaving 13 bases between them. The CDR3 has 16 residues. Germline V gene lookup returns CDR1 LNHDA and CDR2 SQIVND (reference sequence). DNA of the CDR3: TGTGCCAGTAGTATCGGTACGAGAGCAGGGGCCAACGTCCTGACTTTC. This codes for CASSIGTRAGANVLTF.

This clonotype was seen repeatedly, ten times or more. The J gene is TRBJ2-3, the V gene TRBV28; TRBD1 matches 7 bases. V was pared by 3 bases and J by 4 bases, with 7 bases of the junction left unmatched. Germline-derived CDR1 and CDR2 are MDHEN and SYDVKM. The CDR3 has 15 residues. CDR3 amino acids: CASSFDPRGPDTQYF. The CDR3 DNA reads as TGTGCCAGCAGTTTTGATCCTAGGGGGCCAGATACGCAGTATTTT.

This clonotype was seen many times. The chain recombines TRBV12-3 or TRBV12-4 with TRBJ1-1, with TRBD1 matching 7 bases. This CDR3 has 17 residues. Trimming took 3 bases from V and 2 from J; bases not matched to a gene: 12. This chain's CDR3 is CASSFPGDSGFNTEAFF. The DNA for the CDR3 is TGTGCCAGCAGTTTCCCAGGGGACAGCGGGTTTAACACTGAAGCTTTCTTT.

The table lists this clonotype with a few counts. The V call is TRBV23-1, the J call TRBJ2-1; 8 bases align to TRBD2. TRBV23-1 is marked as an open reading frame, function uncertain. The CDR3 has 14 residues. After removal of 3 bases from V and 8 bases from J, the junction contained 6 bases not matched to a gene. Written as DNA, the CDR3 is TGCGCCAGCAGTCATAACCCGACTAGCGATGAGCAGTTCTTC. This codes for CASSHNPTSDEQFF.

This chain uses TRBV12-3 or TRBV12-4 with TRBJ1-5, with 9 bases fitting TRBD1. There are 12 residues in the CDR3. V gave up 7 bases and J gave up 9 bases; unmatched junction bases: 4. Here the CDR3 reads CASMTGGGPQHF. CDR3 in DNA: TGTGCCAGCATGACAGGGGGGGGGCCCCAGCATTTT.

CDR3 sequence reads: CASRPGSINNEQFF. The CDR3 DNA follows: TGTGCCAGCAGGCCCGGATCCATTAACAATGAGCAGTTCTTC. The chain carries TRBV7-9 and TRBJ2-1; no firm D call. Germline CDR1 and CDR2: SEHNR and FQNEAQ (reference sequence). The CDR3 extends over 14 amino acids. The V gene lost 6 bases and the J gene lost 5 bases, with 14 bases spanning the gap.

This clonotype has just a few counts. V usage is TRBV20-1 and J usage is TRBJ2-5; TRBD2 is a possible D gene (5 bases). CDR1 and CDR2 (germline): DFQATT, SNEGSKA (reference sequence). V lost 3 bases and J 7 bases, leaving 12 bases between the germline ends. The CDR3 has 12 residues. CDR3 amino acids: CSARSSGLTQYF. The CDR3 DNA follows: TGCAGTGCTAGGAGCTCGGGGTTGACCCAGTACTTC.